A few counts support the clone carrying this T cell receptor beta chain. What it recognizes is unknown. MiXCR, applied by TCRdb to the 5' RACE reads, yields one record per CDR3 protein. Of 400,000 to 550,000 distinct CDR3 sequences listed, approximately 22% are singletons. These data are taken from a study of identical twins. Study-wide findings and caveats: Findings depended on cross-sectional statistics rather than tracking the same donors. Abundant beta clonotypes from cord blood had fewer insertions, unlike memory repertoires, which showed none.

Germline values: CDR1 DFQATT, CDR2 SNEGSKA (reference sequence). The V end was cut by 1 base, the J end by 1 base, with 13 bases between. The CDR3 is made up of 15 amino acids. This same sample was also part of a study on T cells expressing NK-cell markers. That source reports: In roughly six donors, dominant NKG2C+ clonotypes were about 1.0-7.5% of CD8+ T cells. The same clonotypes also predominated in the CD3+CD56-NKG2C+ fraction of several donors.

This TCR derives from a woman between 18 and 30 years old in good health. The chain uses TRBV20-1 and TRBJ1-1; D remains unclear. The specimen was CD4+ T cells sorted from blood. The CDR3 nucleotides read TGCAGTGCTAGAGTTCGGCGGATAAAGAACACTGAAGCTTTCTTT. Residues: CSARVRRIKNTEAFF.